The T cell receptor (beta chain) described here comes from a study of T-cell reconstitution after alpha-beta-depleted transplantation in children. In its sample, this clonotype was seen once. Preparation of the TCRbeta library was carried out with unique molecular identifiers. TCRdb processed the PCR reads anew with MiXCR; each CDR3 protein has one entry. The sample comprises some 520,000 distinct CDR3 sequences, about 33% of which are singletons, and 2% to 3% rests with the top ten. Trimming removed 2 bases from V and 4 bases from J, with 8 bases in between. Germline V CDR1 and CDR2: LNHDA, SQIVND (reference sequence). The length of the CDR3 is 13 residues.

The specimen was PBMCs from the stem cell graft donor, collected from the stem cell graft. The gene calls are TRBV19 and TRBJ1-2, with TRBD1 as a possible D gene (6 bases). This sequence was found in a human donor who donated a stem cell graft to a child with aplastic anemia. The CDR3 nucleotides are TGTGCCAGTAGTATAACAGGGACCTATGGCTACACCTTC. Translating it yields CASSITGTYGYTF.